This TCR beta chain derives from a study of T cells after yellow fever vaccination. About this clonotype: No antigen is known for it.

Findings of the study overall: After the booster, over 95% of CD4 and around nine tenths of CD8 primary-response clones were re-detected.

It was through 5'RACE template switching that TCR cDNA was made, with a universal primer site and UMIs added. TCRdb re-called the 5' RACE reads through MiXCR, storing one row per CDR3 protein. The data hold 500,000 to 550,000 distinct CDR3 sequences, with 21% observed a single time. The CDR3 is 14 residues long. V lost 3 bases, J lost 6 bases, and 11 bases lay in between. Per the germline V gene, CDR1 is SGHTA and CDR2 is FQGTGA. The rearrangement uses TRBV7-3 and TRBJ2-2, with D perhaps given as TRBD1 or TRBD2 (5 bases each). This receptor was obtained from a man between 18 and 29 years old who received the YFV17D yellow fever vaccine. The sequenced sample was PBMCs, obtained about 20 days after the first yellow fever vaccination. In DNA form, the CDR3 reads TGTGCCAGCAGCTTGGGAGAAGGGGCCGGGGAGCTGTTTTTT. Translated: CASSLGEGAGELFF.